A single sample is the source of the 29 T cell receptor beta chains below, sequenced in a study of sequential checkpoint blockade in melanoma. Described treatment: randomized to nivolumab then ipilimumab (arm A) or the reverse (arm B). The assay was immunoSEQ multiplex PCR, and TCRdb's table has in-frame clones only and misses some. Of 9,500 to 13,000 clones listed, approximately 70% are singletons. The material sequenced was CD8+ T cells sorted from blood (inferred from file names), taken from a patient given nivolumab and ipilimumab in sequence. These receptors were obtained from a human donor with melanoma.

The chain links TRBV6-1 to TRBJ1-1, with 7 bases that match TRBD1. The CDR3 is 12 amino acids. V trimming: 10 bases; J trimming: 5 bases; junction bases outside the gene matches: 7. Germline V gives CDR1 MNHNS, CDR2 SASEGT. The CDR3 DNA is TGTGCCACCCTAGAACAGGGGACTGAAGCTTTCTTT. This sequence encodes CATLEQGTEAFF.

The chain combines TRBV13 with TRBJ2-7, with 8 bases fitting TRBD2. This CDR3 has 16 amino acids. The V gene's germline CDR1 is PRHDT and CDR2 FYEKMQ (reference sequence). J gave up 2 bases and V 5 bases, and 11 bases lay outside the gene matches. The CDR3 DNA is TGTGCCAGCAGCCGGGAGGGGGGCGGCGCGACCTACGAGCAGTACTTC. This sequence encodes CASSREGGGATYEQYF.

CDR3 DNA sequence: TGTGCCAGCAGCCCAAGGACTGGATTCGGCTACGAGCAGTACTTC. Amino acid sequence: CASSPRTGFGYEQYF. The rearrangement uses TRBV7-2 and TRBJ2-7; D is perhaps TRBD2 (5 bases). Germline CDR1 is SGHTA and CDR2 is FQGNSA. CDR3 length: 15 residues. V was clipped by 5 bases and J by 3 bases, with 17 bases between them.

V usage is TRBV9 and J usage is TRBJ2-5, with 10 positions matching TRBD2. The CDR3 totals 18 residues. Germline-derived CDR1 and CDR2 are SGDLS and YYNGEE. Trimming at V came to 0 bases and at J to 3 bases, leaving 11 bases not matched to a gene. CDR3 region: CASSVAPPGTSAEETQYF. The CDR3 nucleotides read TGTGCCAGCAGCGTAGCTCCACCCGGGACTAGCGCAGAAGAGACCCAGTACTTC.

V and J are TRBV5-1 and TRBJ2-5, with D hard to call. The CDR3 has 14 amino acids. Trimming removed 1 base at V and 2 bases at J, with 9 bases between. Germline lookup yields CDR1 SGHRS and CDR2 YFSETQ. The chain's CDR3 is CASSLMGQQETQYF. CDR3 coding DNA: TGCGCCAGCAGCTTGATGGGCCAGCAAGAGACCCAGTACTTC.

The chain couples TRBV9 to TRBJ1-1, with 8 bases matching TRBD1. This CDR3 has 16 residues. The germline V gene encodes CDR1 SGDLS and CDR2 YYNGEE. V lost 4 bases to trimming and J lost 2 bases; unmatched junction nucleotides: 10. DNA of the CDR3: TGTGCCAGCAGCTCTTTAGGACAGGGACGAAACACTGAAGCTTTCTTT. Translation gives CASSSLGQGRNTEAFF.

The chain has TRBV29-1 and TRBJ1-4; 7 bases are a match to TRBD1. The CDR3 spans 12 residues. From germline, CDR1 is SQVTM and CDR2 ANQGSEA. Losses at the gene ends were 5 bases for V and 7 bases for J; bases not matched to a gene: 4. DNA for the CDR3: TGCAGCGTTTTGACAGGGCTTGAAAAACTGTTTTTT. Residues: CSVLTGLEKLFF.

The chain joins TRBV10-2 to TRBJ2-7; a weak D match, TRBD1 (6 bases). This CDR3 comprises 11 residues. V lost 6 bases and J lost 5, with 8 bases in between. CDR1 is WSHSY and CDR2 is SAAADI in the germline V gene. CDR3 loop: CASSTGHEQYF. CDR3 nucleotide sequence: TGCGCCAGCAGCACAGGGCACGAGCAGTACTTC.

The rearrangement joins TRBV19 to TRBJ1-5; maybe TRBD1 (5 bases). V lost 5 bases and J lost 3, with 11 bases in between. The CDR3 runs 14 residues. Germline V CDR1 and CDR2: LNHDA, SQIVND (reference sequence). This CDR3 is CASSVRDFNQPQHF. The CDR3 bases are TGTGCCAGTAGTGTCAGGGACTTCAATCAGCCCCAGCATTTT.

This clone was counted only a few times. This rearrangement joins TRBV18 to TRBJ2-7, with D hard to call. CDR3 length equals 12 residues. The germline CDR1 and CDR2 sequences are KGHSH and LQKENI. Deletions cut 6 bases from V and 5 bases from J, with 11 bases between. The DNA for the CDR3 is TGTGCCAGCTCTCCGACTCTCCACGAGCAGTACTTC. This codes for CASSPTLHEQYF.

The chain employs TRBV19 and TRBJ2-1; TRBD2 agrees at 12 bases. The germline V gene has CDR1 LNHDA and CDR2 SQIVND (reference sequence). The length of the CDR3 is 17 residues. V shed 3 bases and J 6 bases; nucleotides not matched to a gene: 9. In DNA form, the CDR3 reads TGTGCCAGTAGTATTTGGGCTAGCGGGAGGGCTCGCAATGAGCAGTTCTTC. Residues: CASSIWASGRARNEQFF.

This clone was detected only a few times. V is TRBV28 and J is TRBJ2-7, with TRBD1 matching 9 bases. The germline gives CDR1 MDHEN, CDR2 SYDVKM. The junction had 8 bases not matched to a gene; V was cut back by 3 bases and J by 5 bases. The CDR3 is 15 residues long. The chain's CDR3 is CASSFSGTGIDEQYF. CDR3 sequence (DNA): TGTGCCAGCAGTTTCTCCGGGACAGGGATAGACGAGCAGTACTTC.

For the CDR3, the DNA is TGTGCCAGCAGCTGGGGGACAGGGAACACTGAAGCTTTCTTT. Encoded protein: CASSWGTGNTEAFF. The V and J genes are TRBV5-6 and TRBJ1-1; 8 bases map to TRBD1. After removal of 3 bases from V and 1 base from J, the junction contained 2 bases not matched to a gene. The CDR3 is made up of 14 amino acids. The V gene's germline CDR1 is SGHDT and CDR2 YYEEEE.

The gene calls are TRBV6-5 and TRBJ2-7; 10 bases are a match to TRBD2. The ends lost 6 bases at V and 10 bases at J; junction bases unmatched: 6. The CDR3 totals 12 residues. The V gene's germline CDR1 is MNHEY and CDR2 SVGAGI. CDR3 in amino acids: CASSSASGSQYF. DNA of the CDR3: TGTGCCAGCAGCTCCGCTAGCGGGAGTCAGTACTTC.

On this clone itself: This sample also contains other DNA sequences that code for the same CDR3. The chain employs TRBV27 and TRBJ1-3; TRBD1 aligns across 9 bases. Germline assignment: CDR1 MNHEY and CDR2 SMNVEV (reference sequence). V shed 5 bases and J 3 bases; nucleotides not matched to a gene: 8. CDR3 length: 16 residues. The chain's CDR3 is CASSLTGGSGGNTIYF. CDR3 nucleotide sequence: TGTGCCAGCAGTCTCACAGGGGGCTCTGGTGGAAACACCATATATTTT.

The rearrangement joins TRBV6-5 to TRBJ1-4; no definite D call. Per germline, CDR1 MNHEY and CDR2 SVGAGI. This CDR3 contains 14 residues. V lost 6 bases and J lost 0, with 8 bases in between. CDR3 sequence reads: CASSYFATNEKLFF. The CDR3 DNA reads TGTGCCAGCAGCTATTTTGCAACTAATGAAAAACTGTTTTTT.

The chain uses TRBV4-1 and TRBJ2-7; D perhaps matches TRBD2 (6 bases). The V gene lost 4 bases and the J gene lost 3 bases, with 13 bases spanning the gap. This CDR3 contains 14 residues. Germline V gene lookup returns CDR1 MGHRA and CDR2 YSYEKL. The CDR3 sequence: CASSPFRRVYEQYF. As DNA, the CDR3 is TGCGCCAGCAGCCCCTTCCGGAGGGTCTACGAGCAGTACTTC.

The chain recombines TRBV4-2 with TRBJ1-5, with a possible D match to TRBD1 (6 bases). V gave up 2 bases and J gave up 3 bases, with 11 bases separating them. The germline V gene encodes CDR1 LGHNA and CDR2 YNFKEQ. The CDR3 has 15 residues. For the CDR3, the DNA is TGTGCCAGCAGCCAACGGACAGAGGTCAATCAGCCCCAGCATTTT. It encodes CASSQRTEVNQPQHF.

This clone was counted only a few times. The rearrangement joins TRBV5-5 to TRBJ1-2, with 12 nucleotides matching TRBD1. This CDR3 is 17 amino acids long. V shed 0 bases and J 8 bases; nucleotides not matched to a gene: 11. Looked up from germline, CDR1 is SGHKS and CDR2 is YYEKEE (reference sequence). DNA of the CDR3: TGTGCCAGCAGCTTGGTACCAGGGACAGGGGGCGCGGAGGGCTACACCTTC. The encoded protein is CASSLVPGTGGAEGYTF.

This clone occurred a few times. Here the CDR3 DNA reads TGTGCCAGTAGTATGAGGGGGTGGGTAGATGAAAAACTGTTTTTT. The encoded protein is CASSMRGWVDEKLFF. The rearrangement uses TRBV19 and TRBJ1-4; D is possibly TRBD1 (6 bases). Germline values: CDR1 LNHDA, CDR2 SQIVND (reference sequence). The CDR3 loop spans 15 amino acids. Trimming left V 3 bases short and J 6 bases short, with 14 bases between.

For this clone: An end of the junction does not agree with germline; a read error may underlie this. The chain has TRBV19 and TRBJ2-7, with D perhaps matching TRBD1 (5 bases). From germline, CDR1 is LNHDA and CDR2 SQIVND (reference sequence). The CDR3 sequence is 15 residues long. CDR3 sequence reads: CTSSMTAGLAYEQYF. The CDR3 DNA follows: TGTACCAGTAGTATGACGGCAGGGCTGGCCTACGAGCAGTACTTC.

The chain has TRBV9 and TRBJ2-3; 7 bases line up with TRBD1. Germline V lookup: CDR1 SGDLS, CDR2 YYNGEE. The CDR3 consists of 14 residues. The V and J ends lost 0 bases and 6 bases, in that order; junction bases with no gene match: 4. The CDR3 region is CASSVEGGSDTQYF. Written as DNA, the CDR3 is TGTGCCAGCAGCGTAGAAGGGGGCAGCGATACGCAGTATTTT.

This clone has a handful of counts. J is TRBJ2-2 and V is TRBV5-5; 12 positions agree with TRBD2. The CDR3 extends over 15 amino acids. V lost 3 bases and J lost 6; bases outside the gene matches: 3. The germline V gene has CDR1 SGHKS and CDR2 YYEKEE (reference sequence). In DNA, the CDR3 is TGTGCCAGCAGCTCTAGCGGGGGGGTTGCCGGGGAGCTGTTTTTT. This gives the protein CASSSSGGVAGELFF.

V is TRBV28 and J is TRBJ2-7; TRBD1 aligns across 8 bases. Germline V gene data show CDR1 as MDHEN and CDR2 as SYDVKM. This CDR3 is built from 15 residues. V gave up 5 bases and J gave up 5 bases; unmatched junction bases: 11. CDR3 amino acids: CASSPGTGLGDEQYF. For the CDR3, the DNA is TGTGCCAGCAGTCCTGGGACAGGCCTAGGGGACGAGCAGTACTTC.

The rearrangement joins TRBV6-5 to TRBJ1-2; a weak D match, TRBD1 (6 bases). This CDR3 is built from 13 residues. V was clipped by 6 bases and J by 4 bases, with 12 bases between them. The germline V gene encodes CDR1 MNHEY and CDR2 SVGAGI. The CDR3 loop is CASSYGQLYGYTF. Written as DNA, the CDR3 is TGTGCCAGCAGCTATGGACAGCTCTATGGCTACACCTTC.

V and J are TRBV6-5 and TRBJ2-5; 8 nucleotides agree with TRBD2. Unmatched junction bases numbered 8, after V lost 3 bases and J lost 5 bases. This CDR3 contains 15 residues. Germline V CDR1 and CDR2: MNHEY, SVGAGI. The CDR3 reads CASSYYGGALETQYF. The CDR3 coding sequence is TGTGCCAGCAGTTATTACGGGGGGGCCCTGGAGACCCAGTACTTC.

V gene TRBV10-1 combines with J gene TRBJ2-7; 7 nucleotides agree with TRBD1. This CDR3 region has 16 residues. Germline V gene lookup returns CDR1 WNHNN and CDR2 SYGVQD (reference sequence). V was clipped by 3 bases and J by 3 bases; unmatched bases: 11. The DNA of the CDR3 is TGCGCCAGCAGTGAAGGGGGCCCCTCCGAGGTCTACGAGCAGTACTTC. Amino acid sequence: CASSEGGPSEVYEQYF.

The chain carries TRBV6-6 and TRBJ2-5; D remains unclear. This CDR3 comprises 13 residues. Trimming removed 5 bases at V and 2 bases at J, with 9 bases between. The germline V gene has CDR1 MNHNY and CDR2 SVGAGI (reference sequence). The CDR3, as DNA: TGTGCCAGCAGTAAGAGCGAACAAGAGACCCAGTACTTC. Protein: CASSKSEQETQYF.

With regard to this clone: This specimen includes other DNA sequences encoding the same CDR3. The V call is TRBV7-6, the J call TRBJ2-1, with 8 positions matching TRBD1. From germline, CDR1 is SGHVS and CDR2 FNYEAQ. After removal of 5 bases from V and 8 bases from J, the junction contained 5 bases not matched to a gene. The CDR3 length is 13 residues. CDR3 in amino acids: CASSRTGLDEQFF. The CDR3 coding sequence is TGTGCCAGCAGCCGGACAGGGTTGGATGAGCAGTTCTTC.